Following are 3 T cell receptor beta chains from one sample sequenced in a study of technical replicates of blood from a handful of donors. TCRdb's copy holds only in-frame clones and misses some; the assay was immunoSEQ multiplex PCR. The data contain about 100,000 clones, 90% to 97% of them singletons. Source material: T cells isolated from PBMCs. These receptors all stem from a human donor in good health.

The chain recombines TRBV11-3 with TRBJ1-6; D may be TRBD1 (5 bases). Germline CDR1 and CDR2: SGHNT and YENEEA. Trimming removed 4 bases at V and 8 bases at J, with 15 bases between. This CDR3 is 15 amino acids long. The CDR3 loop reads CASSSGSGWDSPLHF. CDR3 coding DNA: TGTGCCAGCAGCTCAGGGTCAGGGTGGGATTCACCCCTCCACTTT.

The CDR3, as DNA: TGTGCCAGTAGTAAATTGGCGGAACTCAACACTGAAGCTTTCTTT. It codes for CASSKLAELNTEAFF. The rearrangement links TRBV19 to TRBJ1-1; D gene unclear. CDR1 is LNHDA and CDR2 is SQIVND in the germline V gene (reference sequence). The CDR3 sequence is 15 residues long. The V and J ends lost 4 bases and 2 bases respectively, with 14 bases between them.

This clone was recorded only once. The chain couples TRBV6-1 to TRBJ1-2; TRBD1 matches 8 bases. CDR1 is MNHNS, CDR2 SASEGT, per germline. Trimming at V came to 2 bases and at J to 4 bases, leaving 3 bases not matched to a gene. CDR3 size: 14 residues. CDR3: CASSELGQVYGYTF. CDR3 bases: TGTGCCAGCAGTGAATTGGGACAGGTCTATGGCTACACCTTC.